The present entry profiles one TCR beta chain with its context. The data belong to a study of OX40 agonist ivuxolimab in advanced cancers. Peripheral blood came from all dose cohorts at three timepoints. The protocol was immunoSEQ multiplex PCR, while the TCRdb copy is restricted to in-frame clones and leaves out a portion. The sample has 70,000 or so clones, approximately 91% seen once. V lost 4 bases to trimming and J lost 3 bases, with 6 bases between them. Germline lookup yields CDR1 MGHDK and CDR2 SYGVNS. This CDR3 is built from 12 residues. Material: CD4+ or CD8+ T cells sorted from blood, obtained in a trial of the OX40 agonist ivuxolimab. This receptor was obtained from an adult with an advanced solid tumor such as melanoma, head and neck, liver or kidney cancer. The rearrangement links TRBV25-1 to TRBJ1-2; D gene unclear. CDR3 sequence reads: CASSALYYGYTF. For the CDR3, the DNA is TGTGCCAGCAGTGCCCTATACTATGGCTACACCTTC.